These 2 T cell receptor beta chains were sequenced from one sample in a study of Graves' ophthalmopathy and Graves' hyperthyroidism (dated by TCRdb to between 2018 and 2020). Instrument on record: Illumina HiSeq 2000. For repertoire sequencing, the TCR beta CDR3 regions were amplified from RNA transcripts. The first round was an RT-PCR using HTBI primers with the Qiagen OneStep RT-PCR kit, and this first round was followed by a second-round multiplex PCR, then size selection and purification. TCRdb passed the public sequencing reads through fastp at Q25 and MiXCR, retaining productive beta sequences. CDR3 protein sequences are deduplicated, and each keeps its most common genes and DNA. Here the sample has around 1,200,000 distinct CDR3 sequences; about 38% occur a single time. The ten biggest clones cover around 10% of the sample. The sample was peripheral blood or thyroid tissue (not recorded which). Receptors originate from an adult man with Graves' hyperthyroidism.

A few counts support this clonotype. V is TRBV4-2 and J is TRBJ1-4, with 9 bases identical to TRBD1. This CDR3 contains 14 residues. CDR1 and CDR2 from the germline V gene are LGHNA and YNFKEQ. V was pared by 4 bases and J by 8 bases, with 5 bases of the junction left unmatched. This CDR3 is CASSRGQGKEKLFF. The CDR3 DNA reads as TGTGCCAGCAGCCGGGGACAGGGAAAGGAAAAACTGTTTTTT.

Concerning this clonotype: The germline gene is not matched at one end of the junction; a read error may be the cause. The chain couples TRBV5-4 to TRBJ2-5, with 7 bases matching TRBD2. Germline lookup yields CDR1 SGHNT and CDR2 YYREEE (reference sequence). The CDR3 length is 15 residues. CDR3 nucleotide sequence: TGTGCCGGCAGCTCCTTCACGGGGGGACAAGAGACCCAGTACTTC. It encodes CAGSSFTGGQETQYF. The full variable domain, its missing parts supplied by reference TRBV5-4 and TRBJ2-5, is ETGVTQSPTHLIKTRGQQVTLRCSSQSGHNTVSWYQQALGQGPQFIFQYYREEENGRGNFPPRFSGLQFPNYSSELNVNALELDDSALYLCAGSSFTGGQETQYFGPGTRLLVL.